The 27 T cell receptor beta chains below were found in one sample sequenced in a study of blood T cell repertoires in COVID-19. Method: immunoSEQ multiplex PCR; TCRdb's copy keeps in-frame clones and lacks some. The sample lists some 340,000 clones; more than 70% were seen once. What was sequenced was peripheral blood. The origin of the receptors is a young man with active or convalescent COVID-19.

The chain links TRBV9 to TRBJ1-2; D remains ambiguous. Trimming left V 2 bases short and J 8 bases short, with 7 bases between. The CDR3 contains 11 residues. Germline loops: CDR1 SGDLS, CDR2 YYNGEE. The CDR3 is CASSVGGGYTF. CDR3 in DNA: TGTGCCAGCAGCGTCGGAGGAGGCTACACCTTC.

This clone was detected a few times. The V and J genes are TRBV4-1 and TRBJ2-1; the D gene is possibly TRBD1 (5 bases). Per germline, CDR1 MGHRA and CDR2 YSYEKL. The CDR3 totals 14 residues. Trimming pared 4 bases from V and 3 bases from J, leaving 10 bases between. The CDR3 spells CASSPRTLYNEQFF. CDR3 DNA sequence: TGCGCCAGCAGCCCGCGGACACTCTACAATGAGCAGTTCTTC.

CDR3 DNA: TGTGCCAGCAGTGGGGGCTCTCTAGCGGGAGGGCTGAATACGCAGTATTTT. This translates into CASSGGSLAGGLNTQYF. The chain carries TRBV25-1 and TRBJ2-3; the match to TRBD2 covers 12 bases. The CDR3 runs to 17 residues. Germline trimming cut 4 bases from V and 7 bases from J; bases unmatched to any gene: 12. Looked up from germline, CDR1 is MGHDK and CDR2 is SYGVNS.

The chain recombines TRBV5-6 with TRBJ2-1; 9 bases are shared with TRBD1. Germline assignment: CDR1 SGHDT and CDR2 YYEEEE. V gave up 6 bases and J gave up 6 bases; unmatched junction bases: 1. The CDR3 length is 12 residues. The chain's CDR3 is CASTDRGNEQFF. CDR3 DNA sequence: TGTGCCAGCACGGACAGGGGCAATGAGCAGTTCTTC.

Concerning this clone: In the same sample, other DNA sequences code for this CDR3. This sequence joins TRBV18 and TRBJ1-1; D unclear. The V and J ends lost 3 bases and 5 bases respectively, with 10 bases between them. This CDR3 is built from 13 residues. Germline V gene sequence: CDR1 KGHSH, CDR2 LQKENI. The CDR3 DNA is TGTGCCAGCTCACCGGAACGGGATACTGAAGCTTTCTTT. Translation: CASSPERDTEAFF.

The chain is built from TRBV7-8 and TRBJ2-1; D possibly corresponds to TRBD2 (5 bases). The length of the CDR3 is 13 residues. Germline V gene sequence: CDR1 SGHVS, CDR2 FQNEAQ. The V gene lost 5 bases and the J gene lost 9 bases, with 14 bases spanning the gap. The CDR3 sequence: CASSRGVRIEQFF. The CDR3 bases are TGTGCCAGCAGCCGGGGAGTAAGGATTGAGCAGTTCTTC.

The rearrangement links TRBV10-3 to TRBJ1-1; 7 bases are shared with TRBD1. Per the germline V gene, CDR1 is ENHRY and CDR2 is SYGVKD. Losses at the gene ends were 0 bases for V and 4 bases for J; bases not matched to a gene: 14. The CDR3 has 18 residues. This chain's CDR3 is CAISESLGRGSAATEAFF. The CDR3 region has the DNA TGTGCCATCAGTGAGTCGTTAGGCAGGGGGTCGGCGGCCACTGAAGCTTTCTTT.

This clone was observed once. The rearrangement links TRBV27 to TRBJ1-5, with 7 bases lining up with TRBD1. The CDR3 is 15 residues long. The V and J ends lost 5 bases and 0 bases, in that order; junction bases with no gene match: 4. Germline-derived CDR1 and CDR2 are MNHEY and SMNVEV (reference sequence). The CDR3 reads CASSAGQNSNQPQHF. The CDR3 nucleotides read TGTGCCAGCAGTGCGGGACAGAATAGCAATCAGCCCCAGCATTTT.

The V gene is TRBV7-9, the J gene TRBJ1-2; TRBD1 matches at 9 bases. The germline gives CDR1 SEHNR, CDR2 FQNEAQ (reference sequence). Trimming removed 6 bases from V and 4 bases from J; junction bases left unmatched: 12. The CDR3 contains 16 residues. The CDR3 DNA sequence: TGTGCCAGCAGTTCCTCCGGGACAGGGAGTTCCTATGGCTACACCTTC. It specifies CASSSSGTGSSYGYTF.

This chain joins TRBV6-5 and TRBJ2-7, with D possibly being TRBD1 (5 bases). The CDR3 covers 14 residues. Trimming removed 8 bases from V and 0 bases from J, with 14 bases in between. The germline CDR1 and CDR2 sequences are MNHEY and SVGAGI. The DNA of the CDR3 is TGTGCCAGCGGGTTTTACAGGAGCTCCTACGAGCAGTACTTC. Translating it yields CASGFYRSSYEQYF.

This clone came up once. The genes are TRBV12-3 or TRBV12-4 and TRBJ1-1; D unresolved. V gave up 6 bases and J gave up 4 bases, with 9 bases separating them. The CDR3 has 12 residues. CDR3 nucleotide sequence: TGTGCCAGCAGAACGGGTGGCACTGAAGCTTTCTTT. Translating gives CASRTGGTEAFF.

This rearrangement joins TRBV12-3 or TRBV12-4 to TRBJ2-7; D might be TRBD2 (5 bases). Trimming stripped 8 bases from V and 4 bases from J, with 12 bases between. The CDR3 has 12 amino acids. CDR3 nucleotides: TGTGCCAGCTACCAACCGGGGTACGAGCAGTACTTC. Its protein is CASYQPGYEQYF.

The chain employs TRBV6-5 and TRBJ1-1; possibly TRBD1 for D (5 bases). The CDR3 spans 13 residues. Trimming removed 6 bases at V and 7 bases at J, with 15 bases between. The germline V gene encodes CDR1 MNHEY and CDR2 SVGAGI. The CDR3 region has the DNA TGTGCCAGCAGCCTGGTCGACAGAGATGAAGCTTTCTTT. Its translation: CASSLVDRDEAFF.

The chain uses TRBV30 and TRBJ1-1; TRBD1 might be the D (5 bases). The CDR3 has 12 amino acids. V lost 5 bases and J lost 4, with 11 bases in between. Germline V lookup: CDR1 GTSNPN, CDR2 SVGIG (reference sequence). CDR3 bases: TGTGCCTGGGGCAGGGCGCTCACTGAAGCTTTCTTT. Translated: CAWGRALTEAFF.

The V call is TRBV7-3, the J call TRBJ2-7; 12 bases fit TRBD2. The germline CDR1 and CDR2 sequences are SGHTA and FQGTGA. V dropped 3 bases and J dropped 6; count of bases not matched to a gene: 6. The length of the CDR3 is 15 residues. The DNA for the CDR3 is TGTGCCAGCAGCTTGACTAGCGGGAGCGAGGGCGAGCAGTACTTC. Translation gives CASSLTSGSEGEQYF.

CDR3 sequence: CSVGQGYYGYTF. The CDR3 bases are TGCAGCGTTGGTCAGGGGTACTATGGCTACACCTTC. The V call is TRBV29-1, the J call TRBJ1-2; maybe TRBD1 (6 bases). Trimming left V 4 bases short and J 3 bases short, with 9 bases between. CDR3 length: 12 amino acids. Germline V lookup: CDR1 SQVTM, CDR2 ANQGSEA.

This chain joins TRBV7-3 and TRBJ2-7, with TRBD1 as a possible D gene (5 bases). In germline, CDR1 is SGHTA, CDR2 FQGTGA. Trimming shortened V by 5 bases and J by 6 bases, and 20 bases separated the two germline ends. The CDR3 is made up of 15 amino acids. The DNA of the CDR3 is TGTGCCAGCAGCGTGGACACTTCGGCATACGGCGAGCAGTACTTC. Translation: CASSVDTSAYGEQYF.

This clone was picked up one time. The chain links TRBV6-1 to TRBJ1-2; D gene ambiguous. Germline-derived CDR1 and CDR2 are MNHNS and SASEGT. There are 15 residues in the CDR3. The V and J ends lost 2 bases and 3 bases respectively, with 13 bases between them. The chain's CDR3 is CASSENSAGHYGYTF. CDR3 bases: TGTGCCAGCAGTGAAAACTCTGCAGGCCACTATGGCTACACCTTC.

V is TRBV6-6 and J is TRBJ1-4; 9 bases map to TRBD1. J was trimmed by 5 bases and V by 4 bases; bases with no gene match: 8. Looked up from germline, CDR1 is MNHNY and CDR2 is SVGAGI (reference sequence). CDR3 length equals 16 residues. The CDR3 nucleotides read TGTGCCAGCAGTTTGGGGGGGACAGGGTTAAATGAAAAACTGTTTTTT. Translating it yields CASSLGGTGLNEKLFF.

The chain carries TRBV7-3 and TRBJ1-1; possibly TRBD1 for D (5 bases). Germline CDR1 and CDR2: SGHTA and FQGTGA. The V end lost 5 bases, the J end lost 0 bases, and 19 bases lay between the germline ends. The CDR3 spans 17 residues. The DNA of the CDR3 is TGTGCCAGCAGCCCCGGGGGGGGACGCTCGATGAACACTGAAGCTTTCTTT. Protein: CASSPGGGRSMNTEAFF.

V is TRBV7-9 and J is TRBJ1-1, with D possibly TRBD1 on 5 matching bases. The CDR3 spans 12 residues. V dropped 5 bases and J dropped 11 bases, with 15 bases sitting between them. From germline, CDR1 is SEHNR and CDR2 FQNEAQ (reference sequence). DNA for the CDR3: TGTGCCAGCAGCCAGGGTTATGGGTTGGCTTTCTTT. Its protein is CASSQGYGLAFF.

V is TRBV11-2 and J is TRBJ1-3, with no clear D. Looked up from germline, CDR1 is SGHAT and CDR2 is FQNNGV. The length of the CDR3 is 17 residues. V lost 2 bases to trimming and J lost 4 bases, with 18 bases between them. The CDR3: CASSLKFPLPPGNTIYF. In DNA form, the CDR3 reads TGTGCCAGCAGCTTAAAGTTCCCCCTACCCCCCGGAAACACCATATATTTT.

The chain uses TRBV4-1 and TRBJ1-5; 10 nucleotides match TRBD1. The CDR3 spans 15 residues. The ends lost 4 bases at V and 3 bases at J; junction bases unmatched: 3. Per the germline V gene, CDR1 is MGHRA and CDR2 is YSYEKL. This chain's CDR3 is CASSPGTGVNQPQHF. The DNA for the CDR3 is TGCGCCAGCAGCCCCGGGACAGGGGTCAATCAGCCCCAGCATTTT.

CDR3 in amino acids: CASRLAGGEQFF. The CDR3 DNA reads TGTGCCAGCCGGCTAGCTGGTGGTGAGCAGTTCTTC. The rearrangement links TRBV28 to TRBJ2-1; possible D gene TRBD2, 5 bases. This CDR3 is built from 12 residues. With 8 bases removed from V and 9 bases from J, the gap between germline ends came to 14 bases. Germline V CDR1 and CDR2: MDHEN, SYDVKM.

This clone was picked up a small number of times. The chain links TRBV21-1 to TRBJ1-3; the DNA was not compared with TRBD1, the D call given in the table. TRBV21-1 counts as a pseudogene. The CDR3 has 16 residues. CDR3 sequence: CASTYSYTGAGNTIYF. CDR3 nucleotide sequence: TGTGCCAGCACCTACTCCTACACAGGGGCTGGAAACACCATATATTTT.

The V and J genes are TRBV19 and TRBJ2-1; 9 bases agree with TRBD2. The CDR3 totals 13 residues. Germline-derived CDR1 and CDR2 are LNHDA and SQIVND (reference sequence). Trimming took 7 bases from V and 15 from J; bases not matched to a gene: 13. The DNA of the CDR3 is TGTGCCAGTACCTCCCCACCGAGCGGGGGGTGGTTCTTC. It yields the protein CASTSPPSGGWFF.

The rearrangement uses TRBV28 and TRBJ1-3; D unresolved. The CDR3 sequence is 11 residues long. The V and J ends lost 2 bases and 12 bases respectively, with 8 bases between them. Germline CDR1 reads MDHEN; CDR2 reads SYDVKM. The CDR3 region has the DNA TGTGCCAGCAGTTTAGGCCTTTTCATATATTTT. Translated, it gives CASSLGLFIYF.